This entry is about one TCR beta chain. Source study methods: Cell counts per sample came from amplifying reference gene primers. Clones were read by immunoSEQ multiplex PCR, and TCRdb kept only the in-frame ones, dropping some. V and J calls and clone size come straight from that table; D and trimming were deduced from the DNA. The sample has about 97,000 clones, 87% seen once. The Seattle patients, enrolled during active infection, were followed longitudinally. The data stem from a study of blood T cell repertoires in COVID-19. In the study overall: The cDNA or gDNA used as material had been derived from T cells, B-cell-depleted T cells, or PBMCs.

The CDR3 consists of 15 residues. Deletions cut 4 bases from V and 6 bases from J, with 17 bases between. CDR1 SGHDN and CDR2 FVKESK come from the germline V gene. The sample was peripheral blood. The TCR originated in a woman aged 50 to 60 with COVID-19, enrolled during active disease. This chain links TRBV14 with TRBJ2-3; possibly TRBD2 for D (5 bases). CDR3 in DNA: TGTGCCAGCAGCCCGCCATCGGGGTTCGGGGATACGCAGTATTTT. Translation gives CASSPPSGFGDTQYF. Based on the CDR3 plus reference TRBV14 and TRBJ2-3, the full variable domain is EAGVTQFPSHSVIEKGQTVTLRCDPISGHDNLYWYRRVMGKEIKFLLHFVKESKQDESGMPNNRFLAERTGGTYSTLKVQPAELEDSGVYFCASSPPSGFGDTQYFGPGTRLTVL.